This entry lists 24 T cell receptor beta chains sequenced from one sample in a study of patients with pleural tuberculosis. TCRdb itself ran the reads through MiXCR, one entry per CDR3 protein. This table holds around 54,000 distinct CDR3 sequences, less than 8% found once. The receptors come from a human donor with pleural tuberculosis.

This clonotype turned up a few times. The V call is TRBV6-4, the J call TRBJ2-7; TRBD1 agrees at 7 bases. CDR3 length equals 14 residues. V lost 2 bases, J lost 2 bases, and 3 bases stayed unmatched. The germline gives CDR1 MRHNA, CDR2 SNTAGT. The CDR3 sequence: CASSDSDRAYEQYV. CDR3 sequence (DNA): TGTGCCAGCAGTGACAGCGACAGGGCCTACGAGCAGTACGTC.

This clonotype has at least ten counts. The rearrangement uses TRBV6-4 and TRBJ1-2; D not resolved. Germline CDR1 reads MRHNA; CDR2 reads SNTAGT. V was shortened by 4 bases and J by 0 bases, with 15 bases between the two germline ends. The CDR3 is 16 residues long. The DNA for the CDR3 is TGTGCCAGCAGTGGCTTCGAGAACGTGACTAACTATGGCTACACCTTC. It codes for CASSGFENVTNYGYTF.

The sample holds many counts of this clonotype. This rearrangement joins TRBV6-1 to TRBJ2-7, with 7 bases matching TRBD2. Germline-derived CDR1 and CDR2 are MNHNS and SASEGT. The V and J ends lost 6 bases and 2 bases, in that order; junction bases with no gene match: 7. The CDR3 loop spans 14 amino acids. This CDR3 reads CASRWGLRTYEQYF. The CDR3 bases are TGTGCCAGCAGGTGGGGACTAAGGACCTACGAGCAGTACTTC.

Worth noting for this clonotype: This clone may be a read error of a much larger clone one base away. The chain uses TRBV2 and TRBJ2-3; no firm D call. This CDR3 contains 12 residues. Germline V gives CDR1 SNHLY, CDR2 FYNNEI. The CDR3, as DNA: TGTGCCAGCAGTGAAGCGGTAGATACGCGGTATTTT. Translated, it gives CASSEAVDTRYF.

This clonotype is medium-sized (0.01 to 0.1%). J is TRBJ2-5 and V is TRBV7-6; TRBD2 might be the D (5 bases). Germline lookup yields CDR1 SGHVS and CDR2 FNYEAQ. Trimming pared 5 bases from V and 5 bases from J, leaving 6 bases between. This CDR3 spans 11 amino acids. CDR3 residues: CASSPGETQYF. The CDR3 DNA reads TGTGCCAGCAGCCCGGGGGAGACCCAGTACTTC.

This clonotype came up many times. The chain joins TRBV11-2 to TRBJ2-7; TRBD2 might be the D (5 bases). V lost 0 bases and J lost 4, with 10 bases in between. There are 14 residues in the CDR3. CDR1 SGHAT and CDR2 FQNNGV come from the germline V gene. The CDR3 DNA follows: TGTGCCAGCAGCTTAGATCCGTCGGGGTACGAGCAGTACTTC. Translated, it gives CASSLDPSGYEQYF.

This clonotype was recorded at least ten times. This chain uses TRBV2 with TRBJ2-7, with D unclear. The V and J ends lost 6 bases and 3 bases respectively, with 6 bases between them. The CDR3 spans 11 residues. Germline assignment: CDR1 SNHLY and CDR2 FYNNEI. The CDR3 region has the DNA TGTGCCAGCAGCTCGAACTACGAGCAGTACTTC. Translated: CASSSNYEQYF.

This clonotype occurred a few times. The V gene is TRBV4-2, the J gene TRBJ1-6; TRBD1 aligns across 7 bases. The CDR3 extends over 16 amino acids. V shed 4 bases, J shed 1 base, and the junction held 4 bases outside the gene matches. Looked up from germline, CDR1 is LGHNA and CDR2 is YNFKEQ. CDR3 nucleotides: TGTGCCAGCAGCCCTCAGGGGGGGTCCTATAATTCACCCCTCCACTTT. Protein sequence: CASSPQGGSYNSPLHF.

In this sample, this clonotype turned up many times. The J gene is TRBJ1-6, the V gene TRBV28, with D unresolved. Germline V gives CDR1 MDHEN, CDR2 SYDVKM. V shed 8 bases and J shed 9 bases, with 2 bases lying between them. This CDR3 is 9 amino acids long. The CDR3: CASSSPLHF. The DNA of the CDR3 is TGTGCCAGCTCTTCACCCCTCCACTTT.

In its sample, this clonotype was seen many times. The chain couples TRBV5-5 to TRBJ2-7, with unresolved D. This CDR3 has 11 residues. V dropped 3 bases and J dropped 3 bases, with 4 bases sitting between them. The germline CDR1 and CDR2 sequences are SGHKS and YYEKEE (reference sequence). CDR3 loop: CASSSDYEQYF. CDR3 nucleotides: TGTGCCAGCAGCTCGGACTACGAGCAGTACTTC.

This clonotype was found many times. V is TRBV11-2 and J is TRBJ2-3; TRBD1 matches 7 bases. Germline V gene sequence: CDR1 SGHAT, CDR2 FQNNGV. This CDR3 spans 14 amino acids. J was trimmed by 8 bases and V by 1 base; bases with no gene match: 6. The CDR3 nucleotides read TGTGCCAGCAGCTTAGGTCAAGGGGGCCTTACGCAGTATTTT. This encodes CASSLGQGGLTQYF.

This clonotype was counted ten times or more. The chain combines TRBV12-3 or TRBV12-4 with TRBJ2-5; D not certain. The CDR3 covers 15 residues. V lost 4 bases, J lost 0 bases, and 12 bases lay in between. The CDR3 DNA reads TGTGCCAGCAGTTCGCCCAGCGCGTACCAAGAGACCCAGTACTTC. Residues: CASSSPSAYQETQYF.

This clonotype was seen more than once but under ten times. The chain employs TRBV29-1 and TRBJ2-1, with D perhaps matching TRBD2 (7 bases). Germline V gene data show CDR1 as SQVTM and CDR2 as ANQGSEA. This CDR3 comprises 13 residues. V was clipped by 6 bases and J by 4 bases, with 13 bases between them. The CDR3 reads CSVGGGGYNEQFF. The CDR3 DNA sequence: TGCAGCGTCGGGGGCGGGGGTTACAATGAGCAGTTCTTC.

The V and J genes are TRBV5-4 and TRBJ2-2; D not resolved. This CDR3 is 14 amino acids long. The V gene lost 0 bases and the J gene lost 2 bases, with 5 bases spanning the gap. CDR1 and CDR2 (germline): SGHNT, YYREEE (reference sequence). The CDR3 region has the DNA TGTGCCAGCAGCTTGGCGGATAACACCGGGGAGCTGTTTTTT. This translates into CASSLADNTGELFF.

This clonotype was picked up many times. The V and J genes are TRBV6-2 or TRBV6-3 and TRBJ1-1; maybe TRBD1 (6 bases). Germline loops: CDR1 MNHEY, CDR2 SVGEGT. V was clipped by 10 bases and J by 7 bases, with 16 bases between them. CDR3 length equals 12 residues. Here the CDR3 DNA reads TGTGCCACGATGGACAGAATAGGTGAAGCTTTCTTT. Its protein is CATMDRIGEAFF.

This clonotype was recorded many times. The chain recombines TRBV11-2 with TRBJ2-3; weak D call: TRBD2 (5 bases). Looked up from germline, CDR1 is SGHAT and CDR2 is FQNNGV. The CDR3 loop spans 15 amino acids. Trimming removed 1 base at V and 3 bases at J, with 11 bases between. DNA for the CDR3: TGTGCCAGCAGCTTAGGTCCCCGGACTACAGATACGCAGTATTTT. Translated, it gives CASSLGPRTTDTQYF.

This clonotype was found many times. CDR3 DNA: TGCGCCAGCAGGCTAGCAGGCAATGAGCAGTTCTTC. It encodes CASRLAGNEQFF. This chain connects TRBV5-1 to TRBJ2-1; D is possibly TRBD2 (5 bases). Germline-derived CDR1 and CDR2 are SGHRS and YFSETQ. V was cut by 5 bases and J by 6 bases, with 9 bases left in between. This CDR3 is built from 12 residues.

This clonotype showed up many times. The chain employs TRBV3-1 and TRBJ1-1, with unresolved D. In germline, CDR1 is LGHDT, CDR2 YNNKEL (reference sequence). The CDR3 has 13 amino acids. V was shortened by 6 bases and J by 1 base, with 9 bases between the two germline ends. The DNA of the CDR3 is TGTGCCAGCAGTCTCGGAACGAACACTGAAGCTTTCTTT. Protein sequence: CASSLGTNTEAFF.

This clonotype came up many times. The chain joins TRBV12-3 or TRBV12-4 to TRBJ2-1; no reliable D call. V was shortened by 5 bases and J by 0 bases, with 14 bases between the two germline ends. The CDR3 is 16 amino acids. CDR3 sequence reads: CASSLGPVSSYNEQFF. As DNA, the CDR3 is TGTGCCAGCAGTCTCGGGCCGGTAAGCTCCTACAATGAGCAGTTCTTC.

This clonotype was counted many times. The J gene is TRBJ2-7, the V gene TRBV11-2, with 12 bases aligning to TRBD2. Germline CDR1 and CDR2: SGHAT and FQNNGV. Trimming cost V 4 bases and J 7 bases; bases outside gene matches: 8. The CDR3 extends over 15 amino acids. This CDR3 is CASSYASGRAREQYF. CDR3 nucleotides: TGTGCCAGCAGCTACGCTAGCGGGAGGGCTAGGGAGCAGTACTTC.

The sample holds many counts of this clonotype. This chain joins TRBV20-1 and TRBJ2-7; 11 bases are a match to TRBD2. The junction had 6 bases not matched to a gene; V was cut back by 4 bases and J by 1 base. CDR1 and CDR2 (germline): DFQATT, SNEGSKA (reference sequence). This CDR3 comprises 15 residues. Written as DNA, the CDR3 is TGCAGTGCTACCTCCGGGACTAGCGGTTCCTACGAGCAGTACTTC. The encoded protein is CSATSGTSGSYEQYF.

This clonotype was observed at least ten times. This chain uses TRBV12-3 or TRBV12-4 with TRBJ2-1, with TRBD2 matching 12 bases. The junction had 7 bases not matched to a gene; V was cut back by 5 bases and J by 8 bases. This CDR3 has 15 amino acids. CDR3 amino acids: CASSQTSGSFDEQFF. In nucleotides, the CDR3 is TGTGCCAGCAGTCAGACTAGCGGGAGTTTCGATGAGCAGTTCTTC.

This clonotype has just a few counts. The chain links TRBV29-1 to TRBJ2-5; possible D gene TRBD1, 6 bases. Germline CDR1 reads SQVTM; CDR2 reads ANQGSEA. The V gene lost 4 bases and the J gene lost 5 bases, with 11 bases spanning the gap. CDR3 length: 12 residues. CDR3 region: CSVGGLGETQYF. The CDR3 DNA follows: TGCAGCGTTGGGGGGCTCGGTGAGACCCAGTACTTC.

There are many counts of this clonotype. The J gene is TRBJ2-7, the V gene TRBV10-3; D gene uncertain. The CDR3 is made up of 12 amino acids. The germline V and J ends were trimmed by 5 bases and 2 bases, with 7 bases remaining between them. Germline lookup yields CDR1 ENHRY and CDR2 SYGVKD. CDR3 region: CAISRETYEQYV. The DNA for the CDR3 is TGTGCCATCAGTAGGGAAACCTACGAGCAGTACGTC.